This T cell receptor beta chain stems from a study of identifying expanded T cells in peripheral blood. Overall study results and limits: Two-week clone count variance significantly increased as total template count grew.

Some clones are missing from TCRdb's copy, which holds only in-frame ones; the method was immunoSEQ multiplex PCR. The repertoire holds some 96,000 clones, with 75% to 90% as singletons. About this clone: Its antigen is unknown.

The CDR3 contains 15 residues. Germline V lookup: CDR1 SEHNR, CDR2 FQNEAQ (reference sequence). V lost 5 bases and J 4 bases, leaving 14 bases between the germline ends. The clonotype comes from a person between 18 and 70 years old in good health. The chain is built from TRBV7-9 and TRBJ1-4; D is unclear. The material sequenced was blood. The CDR3 reads CASSQNTNNNEKLFF. The CDR3 DNA is TGTGCCAGCAGCCAAAACACGAATAATAATGAAAAACTGTTTTTT.